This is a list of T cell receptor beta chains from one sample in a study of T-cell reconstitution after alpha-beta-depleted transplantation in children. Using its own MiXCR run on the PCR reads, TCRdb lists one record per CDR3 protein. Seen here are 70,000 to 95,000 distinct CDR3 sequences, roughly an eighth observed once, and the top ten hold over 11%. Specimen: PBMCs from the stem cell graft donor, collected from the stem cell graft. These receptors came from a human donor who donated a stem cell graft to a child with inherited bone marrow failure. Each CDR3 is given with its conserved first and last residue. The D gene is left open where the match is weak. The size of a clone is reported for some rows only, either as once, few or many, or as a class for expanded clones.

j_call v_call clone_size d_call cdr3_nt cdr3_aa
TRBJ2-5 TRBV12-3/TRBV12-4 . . TGTGCCAGCGGGCGGGTGGAGACCCAGTACTTC CASGRVETQYF
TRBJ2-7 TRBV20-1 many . TGCAGTGCTACGGACTTCTCCTACGAGCAGTACTTC CSATDFSYEQYF
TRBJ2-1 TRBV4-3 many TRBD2 TGCGCCAGCAGCCAAGACATGACTAGCGGGAGAGGTTACAATGAGCAGTTCTTC CASSQDMTSGRGYNEQFF
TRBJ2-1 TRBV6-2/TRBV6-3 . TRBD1 TGTGCCAGCAGGGCCGGGACAGTGCAGTTCTTC CASRAGTVQFF
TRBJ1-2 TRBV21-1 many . TGTGCCAGCAGCAAAGGTAGAGGGACCACCTATGGCTACACCTTC CASSKGRGTTYGYTF
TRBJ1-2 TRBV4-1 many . TGCGCCAGCAGCCAAGATTCGCGTAAAGCTAACTATGGCTACACCTTC CASSQDSRKANYGYTF
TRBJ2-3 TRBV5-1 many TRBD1 TGCGCCAGCAGCTTTGGGACAGGAAGCACAGATACGCAGTATTTT CASSFGTGSTDTQYF
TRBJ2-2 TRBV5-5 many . TGTGCCAGCAGCCATGCGAGGGGGAACACCGGGGAGCTGTTTTTT CASSHARGNTGELFF
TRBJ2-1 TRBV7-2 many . TGTGCCAGCAGCTACCTTGGGTACTATGAGCAGTTCTTC CASSYLGYYEQFF
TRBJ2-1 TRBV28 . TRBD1 TGTGCCAGCAGTCGACAGGGGGCAGATCATGAGCAGTTCTTC CASSRQGADHEQFF
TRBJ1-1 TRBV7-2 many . TGTGCCAGCAGCTTGGGGAGGAGGTGGACTGAAGCTTTCTTT CASSLGRRWTEAFF
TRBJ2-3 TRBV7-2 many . TGTGCCAGCAGCTTAGGGGGGGCGGGGAATACGCAGTATTTT CASSLGGAGNTQYF
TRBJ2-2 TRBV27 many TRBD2 TGTGCCAGCAGTTTTCTCGCGGGGGGGTCAGACGGGGAGCTGTTTTTT CASSFLAGGSDGELFF
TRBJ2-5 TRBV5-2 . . TGTGCCACCAAATTTAGAGAGACCCAGTACTTC CATKFRETQYF
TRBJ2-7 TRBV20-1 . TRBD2 TGCAGTGCCGCGACGGGGGGATACTCCTACGAGCAGTACTTC CSAATGGYSYEQYF
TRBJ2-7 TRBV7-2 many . TGTGCCAGCAGCTTAGCGGCCAGCTCCTACGAGCAGTACTTC CASSLAASSYEQYF
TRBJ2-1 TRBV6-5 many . TGTGCCAGCAGTTACCCGAAGTCACCTAGGTCCGGTGAGCAGTTCTTC CASSYPKSPRSGEQFF
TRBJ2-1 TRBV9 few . TGTGCCAGCAGCGTCACGCAGGAATCAAATGAGCAGTTCTTC CASSVTQESNEQFF
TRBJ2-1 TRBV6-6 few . TGTGCCAGCAGTTACCCACCCGCAACTGAGCAGTTCTTC CASSYPPATEQFF
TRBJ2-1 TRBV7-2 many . TGTGCCAGCAGCCGTAACAATGAGCAGTTCTTC CASSRNNEQFF
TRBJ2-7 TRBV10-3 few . TGTGCCATCAGTGAGTCGAGGGGTCAAGAGCAGTACTTC CAISESRGQEQYF
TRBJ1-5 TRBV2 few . TGTGCCAGCAGTGAAGAAACAGGGATTTTTCAGCCCCAGCATTTT CASSEETGIFQPQHF
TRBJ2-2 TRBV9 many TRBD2 TGTGCCAGCAGCGTAGCTGGCGGGAGGAACACCGGGGAGCTGTTTTTT CASSVAGGRNTGELFF
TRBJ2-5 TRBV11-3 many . TGTGCCAGCAGCCTGGACAGCCTTGGGGAGACCCAGTACTTC CASSLDSLGETQYF
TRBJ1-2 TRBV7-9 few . TGTGCCAGCAGCTCCCGTGGCGGGGTATATCGCTATGGCTACACCTTC CASSSRGGVYRYGYTF
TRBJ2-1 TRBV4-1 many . TGCGCCAGCAGCCACAGGGAGGAGAGGAATGAGCAGTTCTTC CASSHREERNEQFF
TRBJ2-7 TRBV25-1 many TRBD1 TGTGCCACGCACCGACAGGGTTCGATCTACGAGCAGTACTTC CATHRQGSIYEQYF
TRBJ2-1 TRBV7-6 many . TGTGCCAGCAGCCTCGAAGCGGGCCCCACCTACAATGAGCAGTTCTTC CASSLEAGPTYNEQFF